This T cell receptor beta chain was observed in a study of blood T cell repertoires in COVID-19. Across the study: Sites in the United States, Italy and Spain provided acute and convalescent COVID-19 samples.

Germline V gives CDR1 MNHEY, CDR2 SVGAGI. The ends lost 6 bases at V and 2 bases at J; junction bases unmatched: 9. The CDR3 loop spans 15 amino acids. Original analysis: From reference gene primer amplification, estimates of nucleated cell counts were derived. Here immunoSEQ multiplex PCR was the method, and the copy in TCRdb shows in-frame clones only, minus some. The D gene and trimming were derived from the DNA, and the V and J assignments and clone size from that table. The sample has about 190,000 clones, around 83% seen once. Sequenced sample: peripheral blood. The rearrangement uses TRBV6-5 and TRBJ1-1; 7 nucleotides align to TRBD1. This TCR was sampled from a woman aged 40-49 years with acute or convalescent COVID-19. The CDR3 sequence is CASSYLGTENTEAFF. As DNA, the CDR3 is TGTGCCAGCAGCTACCTAGGGACAGAAAACACTGAAGCTTTCTTT.